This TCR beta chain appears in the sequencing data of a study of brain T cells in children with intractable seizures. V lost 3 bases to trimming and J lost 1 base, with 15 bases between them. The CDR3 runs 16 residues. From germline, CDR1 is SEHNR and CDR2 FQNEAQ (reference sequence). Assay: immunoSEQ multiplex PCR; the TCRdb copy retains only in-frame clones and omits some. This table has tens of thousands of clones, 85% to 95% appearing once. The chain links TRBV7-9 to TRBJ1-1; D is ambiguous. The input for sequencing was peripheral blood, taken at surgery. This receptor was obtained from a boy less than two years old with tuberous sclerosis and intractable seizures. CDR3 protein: CASSFIRWASNTEAFF. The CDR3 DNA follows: TGTGCCAGCAGCTTCATTAGGTGGGCGTCGAACACTGAAGCTTTCTTT.